A single TCR beta chain is shown here with its context. Its target is not known. Only in-frame clones appear in the TCRdb table, and some are missing; sequencing was by immunoSEQ multiplex PCR. The table includes about 1,500 clones, more than 70% detected once. Unmatched junction bases numbered 5, after V lost 6 bases and J lost 6 bases. The V gene's germline CDR1 is LNHNV and CDR2 YYDKDF (reference sequence). The CDR3 is made up of 14 amino acids. This record comes from a study of T cells and Merkel cell carcinoma outcomes. Notes on the study in general: Merkel cell carcinoma outcomes were reportedly predicted by repertoire and T-cell density.

This receptor was taken from a human donor with Merkel cell carcinoma. The chain recombines TRBV15 with TRBJ2-2, with 9 positions matching TRBD2. The sequenced sample was tumor tissue from Merkel cell carcinoma. CDR3 DNA sequence: TGTGCCACCAGGTTGGTAGCGGGAGCCGGGGAGCTGTTTTTT. The encoded protein is CATRLVAGAGELFF. Drawing the rest from reference TRBV15 and TRBJ2-2, the complete variable domain is DAMVIQNPRYQVTQFGKPVTLSCSQTLNHNVMYWYQQKSSQAPKLLFHYYDKDFNNEADTPDNFQSRRPNTSFCFLDIRSPGLGDTAMYLCATRLVAGAGELFFGEGSRLTVL.